Here is one TCR beta chain with its context. The data were obtained in a study of blood T cell repertoires in COVID-19. Looking at the study overall: Spain, Italy and the United States supplied samples that represented acute and convalescent COVID-19.

In the study's own analysis: Nucleated cell counts were estimated from reference gene primer amplification. Profiled with immunoSEQ multiplex PCR; TCRdb holds only in-frame clones, not every one. V, J and clone size derive from that table, while D and trimming were established from the DNA sequence. The sample lists approximately 40,000 clones, around nine tenths occurring once. This CDR3 spans 15 amino acids. Germline CDR1 and CDR2: MGHRA and YSYEKL. The V and J ends lost 1 base and 4 bases respectively, with 13 bases between them. The receptor comes from a human donor in a cohort sampled during active COVID-19. Sequenced input: peripheral blood. V and J are TRBV4-1 and TRBJ1-1; D is possibly TRBD1 (5 bases). The CDR3 loop is CASSQGLVRVTEAFF. Written as DNA, the CDR3 is TGCGCCAGCAGCCAAGGCCTGGTCAGGGTCACTGAAGCTTTCTTT.